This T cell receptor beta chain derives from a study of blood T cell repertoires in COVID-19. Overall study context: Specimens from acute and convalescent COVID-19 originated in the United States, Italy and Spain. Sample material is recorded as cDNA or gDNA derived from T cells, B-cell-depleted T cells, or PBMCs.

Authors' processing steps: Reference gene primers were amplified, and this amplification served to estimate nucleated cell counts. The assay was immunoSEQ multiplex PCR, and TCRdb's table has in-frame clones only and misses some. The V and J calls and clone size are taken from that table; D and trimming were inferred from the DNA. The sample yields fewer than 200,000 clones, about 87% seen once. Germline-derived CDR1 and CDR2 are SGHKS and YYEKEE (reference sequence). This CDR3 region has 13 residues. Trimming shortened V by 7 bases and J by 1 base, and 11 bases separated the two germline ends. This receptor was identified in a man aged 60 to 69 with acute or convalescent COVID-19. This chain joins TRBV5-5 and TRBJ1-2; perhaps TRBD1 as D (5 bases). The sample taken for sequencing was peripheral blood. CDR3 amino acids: CASSQGNNYGYTF. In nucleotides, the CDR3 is TGTGCCAGCTCCCAGGGCAATAACTATGGCTACACCTTC.